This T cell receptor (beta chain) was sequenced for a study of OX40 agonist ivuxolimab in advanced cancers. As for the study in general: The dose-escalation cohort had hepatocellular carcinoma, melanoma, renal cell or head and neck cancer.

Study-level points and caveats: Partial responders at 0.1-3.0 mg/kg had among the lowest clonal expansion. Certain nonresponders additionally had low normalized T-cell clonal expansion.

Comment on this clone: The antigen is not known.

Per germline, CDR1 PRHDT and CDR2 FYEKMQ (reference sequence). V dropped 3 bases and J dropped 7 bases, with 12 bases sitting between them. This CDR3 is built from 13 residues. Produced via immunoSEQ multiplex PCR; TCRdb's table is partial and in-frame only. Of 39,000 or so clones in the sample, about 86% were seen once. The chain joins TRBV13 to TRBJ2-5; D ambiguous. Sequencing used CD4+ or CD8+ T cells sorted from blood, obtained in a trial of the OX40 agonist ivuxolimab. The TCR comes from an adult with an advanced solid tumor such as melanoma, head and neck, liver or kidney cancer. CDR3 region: CASSLAGPGTQYF. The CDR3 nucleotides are TGTGCCAGCAGCTTGGCAGGCCCCGGGACCCAGTACTTC.